One and the same sample provided the 3 T cell receptor beta chains below, sequenced in a study of T cells in Graves' hyperthyroidism and ophthalmopathy. Amplification of TCR beta CDR3 regions used RNA as the template. The HTBI primer set drove a first-round RT-PCR of the TCR CDR3. From the multiplex PCR reads, TCRdb called clonotypes with MiXCR, one entry per CDR3 protein. Among over 650,000 distinct CDR3 sequences listed, less than 20% were seen once. Sequencing input: blood. These receptor sequences come from a man between 18 and 35 years old with Graves' hyperthyroidism.

In this sample, this clonotype turned up many times. The V and J genes are TRBV7-2 and TRBJ2-3; no clear D. Germline V gives CDR1 SGHTA, CDR2 FQGNSA. V was trimmed by 7 bases and J by 3 bases, leaving 11 bases between them. The CDR3 consists of 13 residues. Here the CDR3 reads CASTRSRTDTQYF. For the CDR3, the DNA is TGTGCCAGCACCCGGTCTCGAACAGATACGCAGTATTTT.

The chain links TRBV20-1 to TRBJ2-2; 12 positions agree with TRBD2. The CDR3 runs 16 residues. Germline CDR1 and CDR2: DFQATT and SNEGSKA (reference sequence). V lost 1 base and J lost 2; bases outside the gene matches: 2. CDR3 sequence (DNA): TGCAGTGCTAGAGTGACTAGCGGGGGAAACACCGGGGAGCTGTTTTTT. This codes for CSARVTSGGNTGELFF.

This clonotype was seen many times. Relative to the germline gene, one junction end is altered; a read error may explain this. V is TRBV7-9 and J is TRBJ2-7; no clear D. Germline lookup yields CDR1 SEHNR and CDR2 FQNEAQ (reference sequence). This CDR3 has 13 amino acids. The CDR3, as DNA: TGCGCCAGCAGCTTAAGGGCCCGCTACGAGCAGTACTTC. The encoded protein is CASSLRARYEQYF.